Below, one TCR beta chain is given with its context. Its antigen is not yet known. Per-base qualities were not stored, and no clone one base away is much larger. This record comes from a study of pediatric ulcerative colitis (dated by TCRdb to the late 2010s). For context, the study as a whole: Of the ulcerative colitis patients, roughly seven had pancolitis and two had left-sided colitis, and histology in every patient was consistent with ulcerative colitis. The Pediatric Ulcerative Colitis Activity Index classified a couple of patients as having mild disease, four as having moderate disease and three as having acute severe colitis. From under ten newly diagnosed, treatment-naive pediatric ulcerative colitis patients and four non-IBD control children, paired blood and rectal samples were collected. General study outcomes and caveats: Features of the rectal repertoire distinguished controls, mild-moderate colitis patients and acute severe colitis patients, and in acute severe colitis rectal diversity was lower because of clonal expansions. The healthy control group was small, consisting of only a few individuals. A couple of patients' blood samples yielded substantially fewer templates for technical reasons and were excluded from blood-rectal overlap analysis. Autologous blood-rectal clonal overlap was significantly higher in ulcerative colitis patients than in controls, suggesting increased T cell trafficking to inflamed tissue. Two rectal CDR3 clonotypes were detected in all ulcerative colitis patients and were not detected in any of the controls. Repertoires were derived from total lymphocyte DNA, so rare subsets such as regulatory T cells may have patterns not reflected.

Using the immunoSEQ TRB Survey service, rearranged CDR3 beta regions were amplified from genomic DNA with multiplex V and J primers. To keep sequencing depth the same across samples, survey-level depth of up to 500,000 reads per sample was applied. Libraries were purified, pooled and sequenced on Illumina technology. The study's processing was this. Productive clonality, sample overlap, pairwise scatters, CDR3 beta length, V/D/J gene usage and productiveness were all assessed with the immunoSEQ online tools. Calculated diversity was the number of unique rearrangements divided by total templates times 100; Shannon and Simpson indices were also computed. Principal component analysis used the R prcomp function and ggbiplot package on Z-score normalized data. Morisita's index was used to quantify blood-rectal clonal overlap within each subject. Here the immuneACCESS table is served through TCRdb, limited to in-frame sequences with V and J called. Missing clones are a known gap in these copies; in checked studies unresolved V genes cover under half, and the rest lacks a known reason. That table supplies the V and J calls and clone size; D and trimming were determined from the DNA. The sample profile shows 59,000 or so clones; 77% of them were found once. The ten largest clonotypes hold 5.2% of the sample.

The germline ends are 12 bases apart after V is trimmed by 4 bases and J by 3 bases. CDR1 is given as MNHEY and CDR2 as SVGAGI, both from the germline V gene. Counted from cysteine to phenylalanine, this CDR3 has 15 amino acids. CDR3 DNA only is kept here, 45 bases in frame from base 1. Ulcerative colitis patients had received no immunosuppressive medication before the diagnostic colonoscopy. A blood sample was obtained concurrently with the colonoscopy. The Wizard kit (Promega) was used to extract genomic DNA from both blood and intestinal samples. The sample taken for sequencing was blood. The source is a boy aged 5-17 years with moderate ulcerative colitis. The V and J segments used are TRBV6-5 and TRBJ1-4; the D region possibly corresponds to TRBD1 (6 bases align). The sequenced DNA is TGTGCCAGCAGTTCCAACAGGGCCTCTAATGAAAAACTGTTTTTT. Its coded protein is CASSSNRASNEKLFF.